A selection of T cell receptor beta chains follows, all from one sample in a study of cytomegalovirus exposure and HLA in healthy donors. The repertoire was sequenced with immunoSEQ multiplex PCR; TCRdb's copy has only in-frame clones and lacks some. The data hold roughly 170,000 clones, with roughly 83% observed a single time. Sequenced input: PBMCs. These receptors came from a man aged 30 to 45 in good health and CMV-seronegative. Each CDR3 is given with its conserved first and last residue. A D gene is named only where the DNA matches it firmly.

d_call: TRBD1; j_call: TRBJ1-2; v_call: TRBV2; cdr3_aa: CASSEAFGTGFHYGYTF; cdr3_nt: TGTGCCAGCAGTGAAGCCTTTGGGACAGGGTTTCACTATGGCTACACCTTC
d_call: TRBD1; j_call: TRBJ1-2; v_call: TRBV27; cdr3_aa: CASSSGQFYGYTF; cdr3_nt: TGTGCCAGCAGTTCGGGACAGTTCTATGGCTACACCTTC
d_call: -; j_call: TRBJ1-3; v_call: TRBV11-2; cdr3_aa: CASSSLNTIYF; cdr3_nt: TGTGCCAGCAGCTCCCTAAACACCATATATTTT
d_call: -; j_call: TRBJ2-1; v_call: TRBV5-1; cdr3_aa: CASSLDSPNEQFF; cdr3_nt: TGCGCCAGCAGCTTGGACAGCCCCAATGAGCAGTTCTTC
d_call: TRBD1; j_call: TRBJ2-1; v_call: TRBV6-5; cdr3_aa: CASSYSTGLEFF; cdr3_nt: TGTGCCAGCAGTTACTCGACAGGGTTGGAGTTCTTC
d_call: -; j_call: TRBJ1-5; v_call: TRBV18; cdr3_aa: CASSLLAQGSGQPQHF; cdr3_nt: TGTGCCAGCTCACTTCTCGCACAGGGATCCGGTCAGCCCCAGCATTTT
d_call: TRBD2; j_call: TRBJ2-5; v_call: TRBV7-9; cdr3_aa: CASSFAGEETQYF; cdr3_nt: TGTGCCAGCAGCTTTGCGGGGGAAGAGACCCAGTACTTC
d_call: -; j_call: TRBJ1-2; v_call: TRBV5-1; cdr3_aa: CASSPTGIYGYTF; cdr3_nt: TGCGCCAGCAGCCCTACAGGGATCTATGGCTACACCTTC
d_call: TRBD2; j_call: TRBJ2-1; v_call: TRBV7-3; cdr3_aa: CASSQLAGGGEQFF; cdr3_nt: TGTGCCAGCAGCCAACTAGCGGGAGGGGGTGAGCAGTTCTTC
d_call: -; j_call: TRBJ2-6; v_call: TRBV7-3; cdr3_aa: CASSLKGGSGANVLTF; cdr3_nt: TGTGCCAGCAGCTTAAAAGGAGGCTCTGGGGCCAACGTCCTGACTTTC
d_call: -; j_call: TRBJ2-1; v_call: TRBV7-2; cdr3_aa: CASSLRGYEQFF; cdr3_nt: TGTGCCAGCAGCTTACGGGGGTATGAGCAGTTCTTC
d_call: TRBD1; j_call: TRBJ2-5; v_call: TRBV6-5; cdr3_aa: CASSPGGTRETQYF; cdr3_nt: TGTGCCAGCAGTCCAGGGGGCACGCGGGAGACCCAGTACTTC
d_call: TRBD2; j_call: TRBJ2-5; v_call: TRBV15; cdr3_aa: CATSNGGRVETQYF; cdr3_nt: TGTGCCACCAGCAACGGCGGGAGGGTAGAGACCCAGTACTTC
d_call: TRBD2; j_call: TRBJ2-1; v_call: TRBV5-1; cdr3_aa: CASSWPGTSGEMGEQFF; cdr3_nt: TGCGCCAGCAGCTGGCCGGGGACTAGCGGCGAAATGGGTGAGCAGTTCTTC
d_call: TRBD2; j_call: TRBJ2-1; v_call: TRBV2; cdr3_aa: CASRWLLAGGPRDNEQFF; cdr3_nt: TGTGCCAGCAGGTGGTTACTAGCGGGAGGGCCGAGGGACAATGAGCAGTTCTTC
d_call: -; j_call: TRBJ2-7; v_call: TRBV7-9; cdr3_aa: CASSLGQNEQYF; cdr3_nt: TGTGCCAGCAGCTTAGGACAGAACGAGCAGTACTTC
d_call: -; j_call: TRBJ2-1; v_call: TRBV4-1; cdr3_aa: CASSQGPSGATYNEQFF; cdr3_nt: TGCGCCAGCAGCCAAGGGCCCAGTGGGGCAACCTACAATGAGCAGTTCTTC